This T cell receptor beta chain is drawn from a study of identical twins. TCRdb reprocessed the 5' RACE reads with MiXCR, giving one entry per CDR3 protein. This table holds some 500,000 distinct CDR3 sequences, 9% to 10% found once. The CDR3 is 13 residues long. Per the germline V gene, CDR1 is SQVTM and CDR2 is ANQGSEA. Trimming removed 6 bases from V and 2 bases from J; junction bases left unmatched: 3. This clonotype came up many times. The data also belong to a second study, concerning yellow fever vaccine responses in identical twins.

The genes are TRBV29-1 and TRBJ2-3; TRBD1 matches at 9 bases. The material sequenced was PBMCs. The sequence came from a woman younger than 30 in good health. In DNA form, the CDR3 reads TGCAGCGTCGGACAGGGGTTCACAGATACGCAGTATTTT. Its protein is CSVGQGFTDTQYF.